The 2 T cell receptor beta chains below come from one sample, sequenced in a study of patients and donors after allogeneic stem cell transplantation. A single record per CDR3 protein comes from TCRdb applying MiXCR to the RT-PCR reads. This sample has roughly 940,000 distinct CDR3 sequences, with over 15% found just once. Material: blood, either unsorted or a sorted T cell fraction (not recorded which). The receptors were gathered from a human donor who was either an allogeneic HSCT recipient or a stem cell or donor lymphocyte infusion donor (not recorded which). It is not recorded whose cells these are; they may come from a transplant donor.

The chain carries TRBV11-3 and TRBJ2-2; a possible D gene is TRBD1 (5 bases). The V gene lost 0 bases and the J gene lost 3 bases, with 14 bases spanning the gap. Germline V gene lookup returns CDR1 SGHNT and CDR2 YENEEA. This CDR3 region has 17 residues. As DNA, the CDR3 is TGTGCCAGCAGCTTAGAAATGCGTACAGGTGACACCGGGGAGCTGTTTTTT. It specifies CASSLEMRTGDTGELFF.

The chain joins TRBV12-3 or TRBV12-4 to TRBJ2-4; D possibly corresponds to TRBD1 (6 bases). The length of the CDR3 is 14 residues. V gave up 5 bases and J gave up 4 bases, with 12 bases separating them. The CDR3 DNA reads TGTGCCAGCAGTCAAGACAGGCCGAAAAACATTCAGTACTTC. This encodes CASSQDRPKNIQYF.